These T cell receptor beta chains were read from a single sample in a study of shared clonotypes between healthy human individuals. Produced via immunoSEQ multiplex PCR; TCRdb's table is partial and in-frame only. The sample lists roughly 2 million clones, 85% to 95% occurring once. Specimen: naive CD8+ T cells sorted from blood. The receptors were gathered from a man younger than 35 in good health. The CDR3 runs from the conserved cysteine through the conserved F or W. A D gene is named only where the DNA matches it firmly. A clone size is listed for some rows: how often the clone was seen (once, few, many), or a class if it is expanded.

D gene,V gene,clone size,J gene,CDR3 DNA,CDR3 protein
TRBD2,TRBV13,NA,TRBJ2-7,TGTGCCAGCAGCTTAGGGGTAGCGGGGGGTAATGCATACGAGCAGTACTTC,CASSLGVAGGNAYEQYF
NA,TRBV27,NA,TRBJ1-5,TGTGCCAGCAGTTTAGGGAGGGTCAATCAGCCCCAGCATTTT,CASSLGRVNQPQHF
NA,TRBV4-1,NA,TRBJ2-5,TGCGCCAGCAGTCCAACGGGGGAGACCCAGTACTTC,CASSPTGETQYF
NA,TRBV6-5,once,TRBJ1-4,TGTGCCAGCAGCTTTAATGCGGGGGGGCATGAAAAACTGTTTTTT,CASSFNAGGHEKLFF
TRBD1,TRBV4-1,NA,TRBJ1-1,TGCGCCAGCAGCCAAGCCGACAGGGCCAATGAAGCTTTCTTT,CASSQADRANEAFF
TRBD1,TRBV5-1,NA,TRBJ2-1,TGCGCCAGCAGCTTGGCACAGGGGAACAATGAGCAGTTCTTC,CASSLAQGNNEQFF
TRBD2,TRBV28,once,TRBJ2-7,TGTGCCAGCGGACAATCCGGGACTAGCCGTGAGCAGTACTTC,CASGQSGTSREQYF
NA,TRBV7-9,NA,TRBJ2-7,TGTGCCAGCAGCTATCAGGACTCCTACGAGCAGTACTTC,CASSYQDSYEQYF
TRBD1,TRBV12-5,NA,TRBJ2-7,TGTGCTAGTGGCCCAGGGACAGGGTCAGCCTACGAGCAGTACTTC,CASGPGTGSAYEQYF
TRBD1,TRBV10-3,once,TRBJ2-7,TGTGCCATCAGCTTTGAGGACAGGGAAACCTACGAGCAGTACTTC,CAISFEDRETYEQYF
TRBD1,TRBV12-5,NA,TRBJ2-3,TGTGCTAGTGGTCCCGAGGACAGGGGGCGAGGTACGCAGTATTTT,CASGPEDRGRGTQYF
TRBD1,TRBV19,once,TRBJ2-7,TGTGCCAGTACCCCAGGGGACAGGGGGTACGAGCAGTACTTC,CASTPGDRGYEQYF
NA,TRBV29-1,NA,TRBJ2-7,TGCAGCACCCGGACAGTAGCCTACGAGCAGTACTTC,CSTRTVAYEQYF
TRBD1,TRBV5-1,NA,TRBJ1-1,TGCGCCAGCAGCGGAGGGACAGGGAGAGAAGCTTTCTTT,CASSGGTGREAFF
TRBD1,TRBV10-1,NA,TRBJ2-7,TGCGCCAGCCCCCAAGGGGACAGGGGGCCGGATACCTACGAGCAGTACTTC,CASPQGDRGPDTYEQYF
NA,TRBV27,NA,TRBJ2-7,TGTGCCAGCAGTATGGCCAGGGTACCTACCTACGAGCAGTACTTC,CASSMARVPTYEQYF
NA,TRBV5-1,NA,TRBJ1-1,TGCGCCAGCAGCTTGTTCAGGGGATCGGACACTGAAGCTTTCTTT,CASSLFRGSDTEAFF
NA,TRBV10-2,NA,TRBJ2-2,TGCGCCAGCAATGGAGGGGGCTCGGGTACCGGGGAGCTGTTTTTT,CASNGGGSGTGELFF
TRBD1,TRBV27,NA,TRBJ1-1,TGTGCCAGCAGTAACAGGGGGCTGACTGAAGCTTTCTTT,CASSNRGLTEAFF
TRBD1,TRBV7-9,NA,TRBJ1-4,TGTGCCAGCAGCCAACCGGGACAGGGACATGAAAAACTGTTTTTT,CASSQPGQGHEKLFF
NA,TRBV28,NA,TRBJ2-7,TGTGCCAGCAGTTTGATCGCTGGGACGGAGATCGCCTACGAGCAGTACTTC,CASSLIAGTEIAYEQYF
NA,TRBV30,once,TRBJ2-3,TGTGCCTGGAGAGTGGGGTCAGGTAGCGCAGATACGCAGTATTTT,CAWRVGSGSADTQYF
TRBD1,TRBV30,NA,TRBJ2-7,TGTGCCTGGAGCCCAACAGGGGGCGCGTTCGGCGAGCAGTACTTC,CAWSPTGGAFGEQYF
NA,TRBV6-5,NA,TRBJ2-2,TGTGCCAGCAGTTATTATACAGGGAGCCCCGGGGAGCTGTTTTTT,CASSYYTGSPGELFF
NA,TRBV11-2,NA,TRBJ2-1,TGTGCCAGCAGCCAGGGTAATGAGCAGTTCTTC,CASSQGNEQFF
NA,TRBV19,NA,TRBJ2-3,TGTGCCAGTAGTAGTCTGCTGGAAACAGATACGCAGTATTTT,CASSSLLETDTQYF
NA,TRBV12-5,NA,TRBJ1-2,TGTGCTAGTGGTTTGGACCCGCGACTCCCACTAGGCTACACCTTC,CASGLDPRLPLGYTF
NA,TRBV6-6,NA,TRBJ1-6,TGTGCCAGCAGACCTCACGTTTCACCCCTCCACTTT,CASRPHVSPLHF
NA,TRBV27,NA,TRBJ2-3,TGTGCCAGCAGTCCTCAGGGATGGGAGCAGTATTTT,CASSPQGWEQYF
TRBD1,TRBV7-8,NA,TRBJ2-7,TGTGCCAGCAGCTTAATAGAGGGGGCGCGTTCCTACGAGCAGTACTTC,CASSLIEGARSYEQYF
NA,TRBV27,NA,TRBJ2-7,TGTGCCAGCAGTGCGGCGGGCCAAACCTACGAGCAGTACTTC,CASSAAGQTYEQYF
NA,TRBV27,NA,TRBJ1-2,TGTGCCAGCAGTTCTACGGGCCGCGCCCTCGATGGCTACACCTTC,CASSSTGRALDGYTF
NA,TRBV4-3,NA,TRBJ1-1,TGCGCCAGCAGCCAAGATGTAGGGATGTTTGGGGGAAAGGGCACTGAAGCTTTCTTT,CASSQDVGMFGGKGTEAFF
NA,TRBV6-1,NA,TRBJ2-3,TGTGCCAGCAGTGTTGAGGCTGTCCTTCGGGATACGCAGTATTTT,CASSVEAVLRDTQYF
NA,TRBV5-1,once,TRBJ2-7,TGCGCCAGCAGCTTTGGGGCAGAGGACGAGCAGTACTTC,CASSFGAEDEQYF
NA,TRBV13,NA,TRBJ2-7,TGTGCCAGCAGCTTTAGGCAGCGTCCTTCCTACGAGCAGTACTTC,CASSFRQRPSYEQYF
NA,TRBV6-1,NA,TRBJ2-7,TGTGCCAGCACAGCAGGAATCTACGAGCAGTACTTC,CASTAGIYEQYF
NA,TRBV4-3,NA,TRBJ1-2,TGCGCCAGCAGCCCCCTTGGAGTTAACTATGGCTACACCTTC,CASSPLGVNYGYTF
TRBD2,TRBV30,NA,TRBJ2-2,TGTGCCTGGTTCGACCCCACGTCATCAGCGGGAGGGGTCAACACCGGGGAGCTGTTTTTT,CAWFDPTSSAGGVNTGELFF
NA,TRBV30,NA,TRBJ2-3,TGTGCCTGGACCGACAGTTTGAACACAGATACGCAGTATTTT,CAWTDSLNTDTQYF
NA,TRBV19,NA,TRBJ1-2,TGTGCCAGTAGTATAGGGAATGATGGCTACACCTTC,CASSIGNDGYTF
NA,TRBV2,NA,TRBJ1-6,TGTGCCAGCAGTGAAGAGGCAGGCTATAATTCACCCCTCCACTTT,CASSEEAGYNSPLHF
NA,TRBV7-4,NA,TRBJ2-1,TGTGCCAGCAGCTTAAGGGTGTCCTACAATGAGCAGTTCTTC,CASSLRVSYNEQFF
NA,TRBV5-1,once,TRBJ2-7,TGCGCCAGCCGAGATCTCCCGGGGGCTTCCTACGAGCAGTACTTC,CASRDLPGASYEQYF
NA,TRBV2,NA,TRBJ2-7,TGTGCCAGCAGTGAAGTCGACTCATCCTACGAGCAGTACTTC,CASSEVDSSYEQYF
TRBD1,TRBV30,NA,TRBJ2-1,TGTGCCTGGAGCTTGGACAGGGGAGATCGTGAGCAGTTCTTC,CAWSLDRGDREQFF
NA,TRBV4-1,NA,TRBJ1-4,TGCGCCAGCAGCCTATTAATGGACAGTTCAACTAATGAAAAACTGTTTTTT,CASSLLMDSSTNEKLFF
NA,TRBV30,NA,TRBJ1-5,TGTGCCTGGAGTGTAGGGGCAGGGTATCAGCCCCAGCATTTT,CAWSVGAGYQPQHF
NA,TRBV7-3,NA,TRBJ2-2,TGTGCCAGCCAGGCGGGGAACACCGGGGAGCTGTTTTTT,CASQAGNTGELFF
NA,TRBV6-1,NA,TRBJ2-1,TGTGCCAGCAGAAACGATCGCCGGGTTTACAATGAGCAGTTCTTC,CASRNDRRVYNEQFF
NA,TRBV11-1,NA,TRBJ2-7,TGTGCCAGCAGCTTCAGTTACTCCTACGAGCAGTACTTC,CASSFSYSYEQYF
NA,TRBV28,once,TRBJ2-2,TGTGCCACCAACCGAGATGTGGGCACCGGGGAGCTGTTTTTT,CATNRDVGTGELFF
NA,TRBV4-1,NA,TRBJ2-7,TGCGCCAGCAGCCAAGGGTACGGTTCCTACGAGCAGTACTTC,CASSQGYGSYEQYF
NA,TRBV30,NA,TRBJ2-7,TGTGCCTGGGTACGCGGGGACACCCCATCTCCCTACGAGCAGTACTTC,CAWVRGDTPSPYEQYF
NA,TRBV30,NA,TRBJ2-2,TGTGCCTGGAGTATCCTTACAGGGACCGGGGAGCTGTTTTTT,CAWSILTGTGELFF